Below are 32 T cell receptor beta chains sequenced from a single sample in a study of blood T cell repertoires in COVID-19. The data were produced by immunoSEQ multiplex PCR, yet TCRdb's version contains in-frame clones alone and is incomplete. This table has over 250,000 clones, 85% to 90% appearing once. The source material was PBMCs or T cells enriched from blood (not recorded which). The receptor source for this set is an older woman who had recovered from COVID-19.

J is TRBJ1-2 and V is TRBV6-1; D uncertain. Germline values: CDR1 MNHNS, CDR2 SASEGT. The CDR3 extends over 12 amino acids. V was trimmed by 1 base and J by 3 bases, leaving 3 bases between them. The CDR3 spells CASSEVYYGYTF. Here the CDR3 DNA reads TGTGCCAGCAGTGAAGTATACTATGGCTACACCTTC.

The rearrangement joins TRBV20-1 to TRBJ1-1; tentative D call: TRBD1 (5 bases). V shed 3 bases and J shed 1 base, with 12 bases lying between them. Germline V gives CDR1 DFQATT, CDR2 SNEGSKA (reference sequence). The CDR3 runs 14 residues. The CDR3 DNA reads as TGCAGTGCTAGTAGGGGAAACGGGAACACTGAAGCTTTCTTT. As protein: CSASRGNGNTEAFF.

This chain joins TRBV5-4 and TRBJ2-5; 12 nucleotides line up with TRBD1. Trimming cost V 4 bases and J 2 bases; bases outside gene matches: 6. This CDR3 contains 16 residues. CDR1 SGHNT and CDR2 YYREEE come from the germline V gene (reference sequence). The CDR3 DNA is TGTGCCAGCAGCATCCTGGGACAGGGGGCTCAAGAGACCCAGTACTTC. Translated: CASSILGQGAQETQYF.

The chain carries TRBV5-8 and TRBJ2-7; D is unclear. V was trimmed by 6 bases and J by 6 bases, leaving 19 bases between them. The CDR3 consists of 14 residues. The germline gives CDR1 SGHTS, CDR2 YDEGEE. The CDR3 spells CASTADAPRGEQYF. In DNA form, the CDR3 reads TGTGCCAGCACCGCCGATGCTCCCCGCGGCGAGCAGTACTTC.

This chain joins TRBV12-5 and TRBJ1-5, with TRBD1 matching 8 bases. Germline V lookup: CDR1 LGHNT, CDR2 FRNRAP. V trimming: 6 bases; J trimming: 4 bases; junction bases outside the gene matches: 5. This CDR3 spans 14 amino acids. The CDR3 is CASGSGQANQPQHF. Written as DNA, the CDR3 is TGTGCTAGTGGATCGGGACAGGCTAATCAGCCCCAGCATTTT.

The rearrangement uses TRBV28 and TRBJ1-2; 10 bases match TRBD1. The V gene end was trimmed by 5 bases and the J gene end by 9 bases; junction bases not matched to a gene: 15. The CDR3 runs to 16 residues. CDR1 is MDHEN and CDR2 is SYDVKM in the germline V gene. The CDR3 region is CASSPPGTGAIGSYTF. For the CDR3, the DNA is TGTGCCAGCAGTCCTCCCGGGACAGGGGCCATTGGGAGCTACACCTTC.

This clone was seen a few times. CDR3 nucleotides: TGTGCCAGCAGCGTAGACTTATATCAGCCCCAGCATTTT. Amino acid sequence: CASSVDLYQPQHF. V is TRBV9 and J is TRBJ1-5, with D unclear. With 0 bases removed from V and 5 bases from J, the gap between germline ends came to 6 bases. The CDR3 contains 13 residues. Germline CDR1 is SGDLS and CDR2 is YYNGEE.

The CDR3 DNA sequence: TGTGCCACCACGATACAAGAGACCCAGTACTTC. This translates into CATTIQETQYF. The genes are TRBV7-9 and TRBJ2-5, with D unresolved. This CDR3 contains 11 residues. V gave up 10 bases and J gave up 2 bases, with 8 bases separating them. Germline V gene data show CDR1 as SEHNR and CDR2 as FQNEAQ (reference sequence).

This rearrangement joins TRBV15 to TRBJ2-2, with 7 bases matching TRBD1. There are 17 residues in the CDR3. Per the germline V gene, CDR1 is LNHNV and CDR2 is YYDKDF (reference sequence). The V gene end was trimmed by 3 bases and the J gene end by 6 bases; junction bases not matched to a gene: 13. This chain's CDR3 is CATSRPYLNRGSGELFF. The CDR3, as DNA: TGTGCCACCAGCAGGCCGTACCTAAACAGGGGCTCCGGGGAGCTGTTTTTT.

V usage is TRBV11-3 and J usage is TRBJ2-5, with a weak D call TRBD1 (5 bases). The ends were cut back, 1 base at V and 5 bases at J, with 8 bases in the middle. This CDR3 comprises 13 residues. The V gene's germline CDR1 is SGHNT and CDR2 YENEEA. This CDR3 reads CASSLVGRETQYF. The CDR3 DNA reads TGTGCCAGCAGCTTAGTGGGGCGGGAGACCCAGTACTTC.

This clone showed up just a few times. The chain combines TRBV30 with TRBJ2-5; D remains unclear. Trimming removed 0 bases from V and 2 bases from J, with 7 bases in between. Looked up from germline, CDR1 is GTSNPN and CDR2 is SVGIG (reference sequence). The CDR3 spans 13 residues. This CDR3 reads CAWSVQVQETQYF. The CDR3 bases are TGTGCCTGGAGTGTCCAGGTACAAGAGACCCAGTACTTC.

The CDR3 is CAWSVRWTNEKLFF. In DNA, the CDR3 is TGTGCCTGGAGTGTACGGTGGACTAATGAAAAACTGTTTTTT. The rearrangement uses TRBV30 and TRBJ1-4; D is unresolved. The ends were cut back, 0 bases at V and 2 bases at J, with 7 bases in the middle. Germline loops: CDR1 GTSNPN, CDR2 SVGIG (reference sequence). The CDR3 covers 14 residues. The full variable domain, in which reference TRBV30 and TRBJ1-4 provide the parts outside the CDR3, is SQTIHQWPATLVQPVGSPLSLECTVEGTSNPNLYWYRQAAGRGLQLLFYSVGIGQISSEVPQNLSASRPQDRQFILSSKKLLLSDSGFYLCAWSVRWTNEKLFFGSGTQLSVL.

The chain has TRBV28 and TRBJ2-7; D is perhaps TRBD2 (5 bases). V lost 5 bases to trimming and J lost 5 bases, with 13 bases between them. The germline V gene has CDR1 MDHEN and CDR2 SYDVKM. The CDR3 loop spans 13 amino acids. CDR3 sequence reads: CASSTRDFDEQYF. CDR3 coding DNA: TGTGCCAGCAGTACTAGGGATTTCGACGAGCAGTACTTC. Looking up the rest from reference TRBV28 and TRBJ2-7 gives the full variable domain: DVKVTQSSRYLVKRTGEKVFLECVQDMDHENMFWYRQDPGLGLRLIYFSYDVKMKEKGDIPEGYSVSREKKERFSLILESASTNQTSMYLCASSTRDFDEQYFGPGTRLTVT.

The rearrangement links TRBV18 to TRBJ1-5, with 8 bases lining up with TRBD1. CDR3 length: 16 amino acids. Trimming removed 2 bases from V and 5 bases from J; junction bases left unmatched: 8. Looked up from germline, CDR1 is KGHSH and CDR2 is LQKENI. CDR3 region: CASSPGQGAQDQPQHF. The DNA for the CDR3 is TGTGCCAGCTCACCAGGTCAGGGGGCGCAGGATCAGCCCCAGCATTTT.

This clone has just a few counts. The chain joins TRBV14 to TRBJ2-1; possible D gene TRBD1, 6 bases. Germline-derived CDR1 and CDR2 are SGHDN and FVKESK. V was shortened by 4 bases and J by 13 bases, with 14 bases between the two germline ends. This CDR3 spans 12 amino acids. The CDR3 loop reads CASSPQGYLQFF. The DNA of the CDR3 is TGTGCCAGCAGCCCACAGGGTTATTTACAGTTCTTC.

V is TRBV7-2 and J is TRBJ1-1; a weak D match, TRBD1 (5 bases). Trimming cost V 4 bases and J 0 bases, with 15 bases left between them. CDR1 is SGHTA, CDR2 FQGNSA, per germline. CDR3 length: 16 amino acids. Written as DNA, the CDR3 is TGTGCCAGCAGCTCACCTAGGGGCACTTTGAACACTGAAGCTTTCTTT. As protein: CASSSPRGTLNTEAFF.

This rearrangement joins TRBV28 to TRBJ2-7, with TRBD2 matching over 8 bases. Germline V gives CDR1 MDHEN, CDR2 SYDVKM. CDR3 length equals 16 residues. V was clipped by 4 bases and J by 1 base; unmatched bases: 9. DNA for the CDR3: TGTGCCAGCAGTTCAAATAGCGGGAAAGCATCCTACGAGCAGTACTTC. It codes for CASSSNSGKASYEQYF.

The chain uses TRBV28 and TRBJ2-3; maybe TRBD2 (6 bases). Trimming took 8 bases from V and 4 from J, leaving 16 bases between them. The CDR3 spans 14 residues. The germline gives CDR1 MDHEN, CDR2 SYDVKM. For the CDR3, the DNA is TGTGCCAGCCGAGGGGACTCTCTCCCAGATACGCAGTATTTT. Translated, it gives CASRGDSLPDTQYF.

With respect to this clone: Mismatch with germline at one junction end may stem from a read error. This sequence joins TRBV5-1 and TRBJ1-1; D is possibly TRBD1 (6 bases). Germline CDR1 is SGHRS and CDR2 is YFSETQ. The CDR3 is 14 amino acids. The chain's CDR3 is CASRLGAQSTEAFF. The CDR3 DNA reads TGCGCCAGCAGGTTGGGGGCGCAGAGCACTGAAGCTTTCTTT.

CDR3 region: CATSSLASGSGEQFF. In nucleotides, the CDR3 is TGTGCCACCAGTTCCCTGGCTAGCGGTTCGGGTGAGCAGTTCTTC. The chain recombines TRBV24-1 with TRBJ2-1, with TRBD2 identical over 7 bases. This CDR3 is built from 15 residues. The germline gives CDR1 KGHDR, CDR2 SFDVKD. V trimming: 6 bases; J trimming: 9 bases; junction bases outside the gene matches: 13.

This clone was found a few times. The V gene is TRBV30, the J gene TRBJ2-7; 7 bases agree with TRBD2. CDR3 length: 15 amino acids. Germline-derived CDR1 and CDR2 are GTSNPN and SVGIG (reference sequence). With 3 bases clipped from V and 3 bases from J, the junction kept 11 bases outside the gene matches. DNA for the CDR3: TGTGCCTGGAGGCATCGTATAGGACTAGTCTACGAGCAGTACTTC. Translation: CAWRHRIGLVYEQYF.

As DNA, the CDR3 is TGCGCCAGCACAGCGGGGACTAGCTCCTACGAGCAGTACTTC. This encodes CASTAGTSSYEQYF. The rearrangement links TRBV5-1 to TRBJ2-7; 8 bases are shared with TRBD2. The germline V gene encodes CDR1 SGHRS and CDR2 YFSETQ. The CDR3 consists of 14 residues. V lost 6 bases, J lost 0 bases, and 5 bases stayed unmatched. Together with reference TRBV5-1 and TRBJ2-7, the CDR3 gives the full variable domain: KAGVTQTPRYLIKTRGQQVTLSCSPISGHRSVSWYQQTPGQGLQFLFEYFSETQRNKGNFPGRFSGRQFSNSRSEMNVSTLELGDSALYLCASTAGTSSYEQYFGPGTRLTVT.

The rearrangement links TRBV2 to TRBJ2-1; a possible D gene is TRBD1 (6 bases). Trimming shortened V by 3 bases and J by 8 bases, and 11 bases separated the two germline ends. CDR1 is SNHLY and CDR2 is FYNNEI in the germline V gene. The CDR3 length is 13 residues. In DNA form, the CDR3 reads TGTGCCAGCAGTGAGGGGGCGTGGGATGAGCAGTTCTTC. Amino acid sequence: CASSEGAWDEQFF.

This rearrangement joins TRBV25-1 to TRBJ2-7; D is perhaps TRBD1 (7 bases). The germline V gene encodes CDR1 MGHDK and CDR2 SYGVNS. The CDR3 has 17 residues. Trimming cost V 7 bases and J 2 bases, with 24 bases left between them. CDR3 protein: CASILTGGDRCPYEQYF. The CDR3 DNA is TGTGCCAGCATCCTCACCGGCGGGGACAGATGCCCCTACGAGCAGTACTTC.

CDR3 sequence reads: CASSLEGPGETQYF. The CDR3 DNA is TGCGCCAGCAGCTTGGAGGGGCCGGGAGAGACCCAGTACTTC. V and J are TRBV5-1 and TRBJ2-5; TRBD1 might be the D (5 bases). The CDR3 sequence is 14 residues long. The germline CDR1 and CDR2 sequences are SGHRS and YFSETQ. Trimming left V 0 bases short and J 4 bases short, with 10 bases between.

V gene TRBV2 combines with J gene TRBJ1-4; 8 bases match TRBD1. V shed 5 bases, J shed 8 bases, and the junction held 7 bases outside the gene matches. The CDR3 has 14 amino acids. Germline V lookup: CDR1 SNHLY, CDR2 FYNNEI. The CDR3 loop reads CASSYGTGREKLFF. The CDR3 nucleotides read TGTGCCAGCAGTTACGGGACAGGCAGAGAAAAACTGTTTTTT.

This clone was seen once. The chain uses TRBV14 and TRBJ2-7; 10 bases line up with TRBD2. CDR3 length: 16 residues. Germline-derived CDR1 and CDR2 are SGHDN and FVKESK. The V segment lost 4 bases and the J segment 2 bases; nucleotides outside the gene matches: 8. The CDR3 sequence: CASSRSGRANAYEQYF. The CDR3 region has the DNA TGTGCCAGCAGCCGGAGCGGGAGGGCCAATGCCTACGAGCAGTACTTC.

In this sample, this clone turned up a few times. The chain employs TRBV19 and TRBJ2-7; the D gene is possibly TRBD2 (6 bases). Germline V gene data show CDR1 as LNHDA and CDR2 as SQIVND (reference sequence). The V end was cut by 3 bases, the J end by 4 bases, with 13 bases between. The CDR3 is 14 residues long. The CDR3 region is CASSMEGPEYEQYF. CDR3 sequence (DNA): TGTGCCAGTAGTATGGAGGGTCCGGAATACGAGCAGTACTTC.

The chain recombines TRBV11-3 with TRBJ2-3; D is unresolved. The germline V gene encodes CDR1 SGHNT and CDR2 YENEEA. Trimming cost V 5 bases and J 1 base, with 10 bases left between them. The CDR3 runs 14 residues. The CDR3 DNA sequence: TGTGCCAGCAGCCCTCTCCTTGGCACAGATACGCAGTATTTT. The encoded protein is CASSPLLGTDTQYF.

The rearrangement joins TRBV5-1 to TRBJ1-3; D may be TRBD1 (5 bases). There are 13 residues in the CDR3. V was cut by 8 bases and J by 0 bases, with 9 bases left in between. Germline V CDR1 and CDR2: SGHRS, YFSETQ. The CDR3 sequence is CASFDSSGNTIYF. DNA for the CDR3: TGCGCCAGTTTCGACAGCTCTGGAAACACCATATATTTT.

The gene calls are TRBV10-2 and TRBJ1-1; 9 nucleotides agree with TRBD1. V trimming: 7 bases; J trimming: 5 bases; junction bases outside the gene matches: 5. In germline, CDR1 is WSHSY, CDR2 SAAADI. The CDR3 loop spans 13 amino acids. As DNA, the CDR3 is TGCGCCAGCACCCCCGGACAGGGGACTGAAGCTTTCTTT. This codes for CASTPGQGTEAFF.

The chain couples TRBV5-1 to TRBJ2-5, with 9 nucleotides matching TRBD1. There are 14 residues in the CDR3. In germline, CDR1 is SGHRS, CDR2 YFSETQ. V trimming: 4 bases; J trimming: 3 bases; junction bases outside the gene matches: 4. The CDR3 loop is CASSQQGAEETQYF. The CDR3 DNA reads TGCGCCAGCAGCCAACAGGGGGCCGAAGAGACCCAGTACTTC.